This TCR beta chain was obtained from a study of T cells after yellow fever vaccination. TCRdb called the 5' RACE reads again in MiXCR, with one record for every CDR3 protein. This sample has hundreds of thousands of distinct CDR3 sequences; roughly 14% occur once, and the top ten carry around an eighth. This clonotype was seen a handful of times. The CDR3 contains 18 residues. Germline V lookup: CDR1 SGHAT, CDR2 FQNNGV. Trimming removed 5 bases at V and 2 bases at J, with 23 bases between. This clonotype was obtained from a man aged 25 to 40 who received the YFV17D yellow fever vaccine. The rearrangement links TRBV11-2 to TRBJ2-3, with D perhaps TRBD1 or TRBD2 (5 bases each). Sequenced material: PBMCs, taken on the day of the yellow fever booster vaccination. For the CDR3, the DNA is TGTGCCAGCAGCCCAACTTCTTACCGGGACGGGCTCACAGATACGCAGTATTTT. Translating gives CASSPTSYRDGLTDTQYF. Drawing the rest from reference TRBV11-2 and TRBJ2-3, the complete variable domain is EAGVAQSPRYKIIEKRQSVAFWCNPISGHATLYWYQQILGQGPKLLIQFQNNGVVDDSQLPKDRFSAERLKGVDSTLKIQPAKLEDSAVYLCASSPTSYRDGLTDTQYFGPGTRLTVL.